The next 21 T cell receptor beta chains were all read from a single sample in a study of a mutant IDH1 vaccine in newly diagnosed glioma. The antigens these receptors bind are not known. Sample time point: week 47, end of study. Every single dose of the vaccine, 300 ug of mutant IDH1 20-mer peptide, came with topical imiquimod. The repertoire was sequenced with immunoSEQ multiplex PCR; TCRdb's copy has only in-frame clones and lacks some. Of some 42,000 clones listed, approximately 80% were seen once; the top ten hold around 19%. The specimen comprised PBMCs, sampled from a glioma patient whose treatment included an IDH1 peptide vaccine. The receptors come from a man younger than 30 with glioma. Some clones in this sample may be carry-over from other donors' samples.

In this sample, this clone turned up a few times. This chain uses TRBV10-3 with TRBJ1-1; D unclear. Trimming took 8 bases from V and 1 from J, leaving 11 bases between them. Germline V gives CDR1 ENHRY, CDR2 SYGVKD. The CDR3 is made up of 13 amino acids. CDR3 in DNA: TGTGCCATCGGAGGCAGGACGAACACTGAAGCTTTCTTT. Protein product: CAIGGRTNTEAFF.

The chain recombines TRBV6-5 with TRBJ2-3, with 9 bases aligning to TRBD2. This CDR3 is 15 amino acids long. The V segment lost 2 bases and the J segment 2 bases; nucleotides outside the gene matches: 2. Germline CDR1 is MNHEY and CDR2 is SVGAGI. The CDR3 sequence: CASSYRLAATDTQYF. The CDR3 nucleotides read TGTGCCAGCAGTTACCGACTAGCGGCCACAGATACGCAGTATTTT.

The rearrangement uses TRBV4-2 and TRBJ1-4; D is ambiguous. The CDR3 consists of 14 residues. V was cut by 1 base and J by 11 bases, with 14 bases left in between. Germline CDR1 LGHNA, CDR2 YNFKEQ. The CDR3, as DNA: TGTGCCAGCAGCCAAGTTGACCCGAACGGGAAACTGTTTTTT. This sequence encodes CASSQVDPNGKLFF.

The chain employs TRBV6-4 and TRBJ2-1, with 7 bases identical to TRBD2. Unmatched junction bases numbered 9, after V lost 2 bases and J lost 8 bases. Germline lookup yields CDR1 MRHNA and CDR2 SNTAGT. The CDR3 consists of 15 residues. CDR3 protein: CASSDAAGDMDEQFF. In DNA form, the CDR3 reads TGTGCCAGCAGTGACGCGGCGGGAGATATGGATGAGCAGTTCTTC.

The rearrangement links TRBV30 to TRBJ2-7; 9 nucleotides agree with TRBD2. Germline V lookup: CDR1 GTSNPN, CDR2 SVGIG (reference sequence). Unmatched junction bases numbered 14, after V lost 0 bases and J lost 2 bases. The CDR3 runs 18 residues. The CDR3 bases are TGTGCCTGGAGTGTACCCCCAGCGGGAGGTCCCTTACCCTACGAGCAGTACTTC. As protein: CAWSVPPAGGPLPYEQYF.

With regard to this clone: Other DNA sequences in this sample translate to the same CDR3. The J gene is TRBJ2-7, the V gene TRBV4-3, with D perhaps matching TRBD1 or TRBD2 (5 bases each). The CDR3 contains 15 residues. The germline V gene encodes CDR1 LGHNA and CDR2 YSLEER. The V end was cut by 1 base, the J end by 0 bases, with 10 bases between. The CDR3 protein is CASSQVGDLSYEQYF. In DNA form, the CDR3 reads TGCGCCAGCAGCCAAGTCGGGGACCTCTCCTACGAGCAGTACTTC.

The V and J genes are TRBV23-1 and TRBJ2-7; 7 positions match TRBD1. TRBV23-1 is an ORF for which the function is uncertain. There are 12 residues in the CDR3. Unmatched junction bases numbered 3, after V lost 8 bases and J lost 2 bases. CDR3 region: CASPTGAYEQYF. The CDR3 nucleotides are TGCGCCAGCCCCACAGGGGCCTACGAGCAGTACTTC.

The V call is TRBV7-2, the J call TRBJ1-2; TRBD1 might be the D (5 bases). CDR1 is SGHTA and CDR2 is FQGNSA in the germline V gene. CDR3 length: 13 residues. The DNA of the CDR3 is TGTGCGGAGTTATCGGGGCCTAACTATGGCTACACCTTC. This codes for CAELSGPNYGYTF.

The chain combines TRBV6-5 with TRBJ2-6; no clear D gene. CDR3 length: 15 amino acids. V was cut by 6 bases and J by 0 bases, with 9 bases left in between. CDR1 and CDR2 from the germline V gene are MNHEY and SVGAGI. CDR3 DNA sequence: TGTGCCAGCAGATCTCTCCCCTCTGGGGCCAACGTCCTGACTTTC. It codes for CASRSLPSGANVLTF.

This clone was counted once. CDR3 region: CAEGIAKNIQYF. CDR3 nucleotide sequence: TGTGCCGAGGGGATAGCCAAAAACATTCAGTACTTC. The chain employs TRBV2 and TRBJ2-4; D is possibly TRBD1 or TRBD2 (5 bases each). This CDR3 contains 12 residues. Germline V gene sequence: CDR1 SNHLY, CDR2 FYNNEI. V lost 11 bases to trimming and J lost 0 bases, with 8 bases between them.

This chain connects TRBV5-6 to TRBJ2-3, with 9 positions matching TRBD2. Germline V gives CDR1 SGHDT, CDR2 YYEEEE. Germline trimming cut 1 base from V and 3 bases from J; bases unmatched to any gene: 3. This CDR3 has 15 amino acids. This chain's CDR3 is CASSLISGSTDTQYF. As DNA, the CDR3 is TGTGCCAGCAGCTTGATTAGCGGGAGTACAGATACGCAGTATTTT.

The chain links TRBV5-1 to TRBJ2-1, with TRBD2 matching 9 bases. CDR3 length equals 15 residues. Trimming at V came to 3 bases and at J to 4 bases, leaving 5 bases not matched to a gene. Germline CDR1 reads SGHRS; CDR2 reads YFSETQ. As DNA, the CDR3 is TGCGCCAGCAGCTCGGGACTAGCAATGTACAATGAGCAGTTCTTC. Residues: CASSSGLAMYNEQFF.

The chain combines TRBV6-1 with TRBJ1-2; TRBD1 matches 7 bases. Germline CDR1 and CDR2: MNHNS and SASEGT. CDR3 length: 16 amino acids. Trimming at V came to 0 bases and at J to 4 bases, leaving 8 bases not matched to a gene. This CDR3 reads CASSEATGQASYGYTF. Written as DNA, the CDR3 is TGTGCCAGCAGTGAAGCCACCGGACAGGCATCCTATGGCTACACCTTC.

The chain joins TRBV5-6 to TRBJ2-2; the D is unclear. The CDR3 totals 17 residues. The germline V and J ends were trimmed by 4 bases and 6 bases, with 22 bases remaining between them. CDR1 SGHDT and CDR2 YYEEEE come from the germline V gene. CDR3 sequence: CASSQRFGDSSPGELFF. The DNA for the CDR3 is TGTGCCAGCAGCCAGCGATTTGGGGATAGCTCCCCCGGGGAGCTGTTTTTT.

The V gene is TRBV7-2, the J gene TRBJ1-3; D ambiguous. This CDR3 is built from 15 residues. CDR1 and CDR2 (germline): SGHTA, FQGNSA. V was pared by 1 base and J by 0 bases, with 7 bases between. CDR3 residues: CASSLGPASGNTIYF. CDR3 nucleotide sequence: TGTGCCAGCAGCTTAGGGCCAGCCTCTGGAAACACCATATATTTT.

Note on this clone: At one end, the junction sequence differs from germline, possibly due to a read error. The rearrangement uses TRBV2 and TRBJ1-2; 7 bases map to TRBD1. The germline V gene encodes CDR1 SNHLY and CDR2 FYNNEI. CDR3 size: 11 residues. The CDR3 DNA is TGTGCCAGCAGTGAATTTGGACAGGATCGCTTC. Translating gives CASSEFGQDRF.

This chain uses TRBV7-2 with TRBJ1-5, with D tentatively TRBD1 (6 bases). This CDR3 comprises 15 residues. The germline V gene has CDR1 SGHTA and CDR2 FQGNSA. V was pared by 1 base and J by 7 bases, with 14 bases between. The CDR3 nucleotides read TGTGCCAGCAGCTTAGAAACAGGGTGGGGACAGCCCCAGCATTTT. This codes for CASSLETGWGQPQHF.

This sequence joins TRBV19 and TRBJ1-2; perhaps TRBD1 as D (5 bases). This CDR3 region has 13 residues. CDR1 and CDR2 (germline): LNHDA, SQIVND (reference sequence). Trimming removed 6 bases from V and 7 bases from J, with 15 bases in between. The chain's CDR3 is CASRPSGRSGYTF. CDR3 DNA: TGTGCCAGTAGGCCCTCAGGGCGCTCTGGCTACACCTTC.

The V gene is TRBV21-1, the J gene TRBJ1-2. TRBV21-1 represents a pseudogene. The CDR3 is made up of 15 amino acids. Written as DNA, the CDR3 is TGTGCCAGCAGCAAAGGTTCGGATCCTAACTATGGCTACACCTTC. Its translation: CASSKGSDPNYGYTF.

This clone was detected once. For the CDR3, the DNA is TGCAGTGCTAGAGGTCGTGAGACCCAGTACTTC. It encodes CSARGRETQYF. The gene calls are TRBV20-1 and TRBJ2-5; D is unclear. The CDR3 covers 11 residues. Germline V gene data show CDR1 as DFQATT and CDR2 as SNEGSKA (reference sequence). Trimming took 1 base from V and 5 from J, leaving 5 bases between them.

J is TRBJ2-1 and V is TRBV30; 9 bases are shared with TRBD2. V gave up 8 bases and J gave up 6 bases; unmatched junction bases: 8. The germline CDR1 and CDR2 sequences are GTSNPN and SVGIG (reference sequence). CDR3 length: 13 residues. The CDR3 is CASRGGAANEQFF. Here the CDR3 DNA reads TGTGCCAGCCGCGGGGGGGCCGCCAATGAGCAGTTCTTC.